This T cell receptor beta chain emerged from a study of blood T cell repertoires in COVID-19. For the study at large: Nucleic acid was either cDNA or gDNA, and it came from T cells, B-cell-depleted T cells, or PBMCs.

Participants were aged roughly 18 to 95 years, lived in under 25 US areas, and enrolled virtually. Participants reported their clinical history, and cohort assignment relied on those reports. In Cohort 3, a recovered donor had either two negative PCRs, clearance, or symptom resolution. The V gene lost 2 bases and the J gene lost 0 bases, with 7 bases spanning the gap. This CDR3 has 14 amino acids. Germline V CDR1 and CDR2: MNHNS, SASEGT. Method: immunoSEQ multiplex PCR; TCRdb's copy keeps in-frame clones and lacks some. The data hold a few hundred thousand clones, with 75% to 90% observed a single time. This clone was found a few times.

What was sequenced was PBMCs or T cells enriched from blood (not recorded which). This clonotype was obtained from a man in his thirties or forties who had recovered from COVID-19. This chain links TRBV6-1 with TRBJ1-2; D gene uncertain. The CDR3 reads CASSEYNTNYGYTF. The CDR3 nucleotides read TGTGCCAGCAGTGAATATAATACTAACTATGGCTACACCTTC.